The 7 T cell receptor beta chains below come from one sample, sequenced in a study of T-cell reconstitution after alpha-beta-depleted transplantation in children. TCRbeta library preparation incorporated unique molecular identifiers. A single record per CDR3 protein comes from TCRdb applying MiXCR to the PCR reads. The sample consists of hundreds of thousands of distinct CDR3 sequences, around 12% of them appearing once. The sample was PBMCs from the stem cell graft donor, taken from the stem cell graft. The receptors here all came from a human donor who donated a stem cell graft to a child with acute lymphoblastic leukemia.

This clonotype was seen ten or more times. The CDR3 protein is CASSQFRDFALFF. CDR3 coding DNA: TGCGCCAGCAGCCAATTCCGGGACTTCGCCCTGTTTTTT. The rearrangement links TRBV4-3 to TRBJ2-2; possible D gene TRBD2, 6 bases. The CDR3 length is 13 residues. Germline lookup yields CDR1 LGHNA and CDR2 YSLEER. The V end lost 2 bases, the J end lost 14 bases, and 15 bases lay between the germline ends.

This clonotype showed up many times. The chain uses TRBV5-1 and TRBJ1-3, with 7 bases identical to TRBD1. Trimming removed 3 bases from V and 3 bases from J; junction bases left unmatched: 3. Germline CDR1 and CDR2: SGHRS and YFSETQ. This CDR3 has 14 amino acids. Here the CDR3 DNA reads TGCGCCAGCAGCTGGACAGGTGATGGAAACACCATATATTTT. Translating gives CASSWTGDGNTIYF.

This clonotype was counted many times. The rearrangement links TRBV28 to TRBJ2-7; D call uncertain. The CDR3 loop spans 14 amino acids. The germline CDR1 and CDR2 sequences are MDHEN and SYDVKM. The V end lost 10 bases, the J end lost 0 bases, and 16 bases lay between the germline ends. CDR3 sequence: CAIQRTPSSYEQYF. In nucleotides, the CDR3 is TGTGCCATCCAGAGGACGCCAAGCTCCTACGAGCAGTACTTC. Looking up the rest from reference TRBV28 and TRBJ2-7 gives the full variable domain: DVKVTQSSRYLVKRTGEKVFLECVQDMDHENMFWYRQDPGLGLRLIYFSYDVKMKEKGDIPEGYSVSREKKERFSLILESASTNQTSMYLCAIQRTPSSYEQYFGPGTRLTVT.

There are many counts of this clonotype. This chain links TRBV12-3 or TRBV12-4 with TRBJ1-1; TRBD1 might be the D (6 bases). This CDR3 has 15 amino acids. The ends were cut back, 5 bases at V and 1 base at J, with 14 bases in the middle. CDR3 coding DNA: TGTGCCAGCAGTCCGGATACAGGGTGGAACACTGAAGCTTTCTTT. Translating gives CASSPDTGWNTEAFF.

This clonotype was seen ten or more times. This rearrangement joins TRBV18 to TRBJ2-7; D gene unclear. Germline CDR1 is KGHSH and CDR2 is LQKENI. V lost 3 bases and J 4 bases, leaving 7 bases between the germline ends. This CDR3 has 12 residues. This CDR3 is CASSPYGYEQYF. DNA of the CDR3: TGTGCCAGCTCACCTTACGGTTACGAGCAGTACTTC.

This clonotype was seen ten or more times. The CDR3 loop reads CATSREKGSNTGELFF. CDR3 nucleotide sequence: TGTGCCACCAGCAGAGAGAAGGGTTCGAACACCGGGGAGCTGTTTTTT. The chain is built from TRBV15 and TRBJ2-2; the D is unclear. V was trimmed by 0 bases and J by 0 bases, leaving 8 bases between them. Germline CDR1 is LNHNV and CDR2 is YYDKDF (reference sequence). The CDR3 runs to 16 residues.

The chain is built from TRBV20-1 and TRBJ1-2; D uncertain. This CDR3 has 16 residues. V lost 0 bases to trimming and J lost 8 bases, with 22 bases between them. From germline, CDR1 is DFQATT and CDR2 SNEGSKA (reference sequence). The CDR3: CSARDNVGGGIDGYTF. In nucleotides, the CDR3 is TGCAGTGCTAGAGATAATGTTGGCGGTGGGATTGACGGCTACACCTTC.